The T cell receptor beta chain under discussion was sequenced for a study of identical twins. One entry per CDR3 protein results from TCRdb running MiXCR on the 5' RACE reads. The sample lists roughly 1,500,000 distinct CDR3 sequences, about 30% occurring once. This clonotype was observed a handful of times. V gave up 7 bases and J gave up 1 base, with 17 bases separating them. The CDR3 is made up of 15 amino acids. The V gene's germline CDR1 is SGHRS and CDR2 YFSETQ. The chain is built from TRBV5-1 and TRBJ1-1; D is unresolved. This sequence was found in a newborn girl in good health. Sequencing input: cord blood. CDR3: CASRERWGANTEAFF. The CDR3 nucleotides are TGCGCCAGCCGAGAACGGTGGGGAGCGAACACTGAAGCTTTCTTT.